This T cell receptor (beta chain) stems from a study of cytomegalovirus exposure and HLA in healthy donors (dated by TCRdb to 2017 to 2019). Broadly, across the study: According to an earlier analysis of around 600 of the donors, 150 million to 200 million T cells yielded over 90 million unique TCR beta sequences and approximately 280 Gb of sequence data. The study profiled the T cell repertoires of hundreds of subjects by immunosequencing and related them to cytomegalovirus serostatus. Both class I and class II loci were covered by HLA typing, at four-digit resolution. An early release covering more than 500 HLA-typed donors comprised about 300 gigabases of sequencing data and around 85 million unique TCR sequences. Across 300 to 400 genotyped donors of the cohort, an average of approximately 240,000 unique TCR beta nucleotide sequences per donor were sequenced, and roughly 20% of those sequences were non-productive. Several DR-DQ haplotypes were handled as single units for association and clustering because linkage in the cohort was strong. Of the 300 to 450 genotyped donors, less than 90% were placed in the genetic ancestry cluster associated with self-reported Caucasian donors. A separate validation cohort of roughly 120 different subjects was used in addition to the roughly 700-subject first cohort. In a later genetic analysis, genome-wide SNP genotypes for about three fifths of the roughly 670 donors were used, and that subset was treated as a discovery cohort. In a later analysis, previously published TCR beta repertoires from 600 to 850 donors were re-analyzed and high-resolution HLA genotyping was added so that TCR occurrence patterns could be studied. Typing coverage differed by locus: A, B, C, DRB1 and DQB1 were typed in roughly 629-640 donors, DQA1 in 500 to 550, DPA1 in around 580, and DPB1 in 450 to 490. To decide whether each TCR beta V gene segment behaved as functional or pseudogenic, an earlier analysis of nearly 600 of the donors relied on high-throughput TCR beta sequencing. Donor age, sex, ethnicity and CMV serostatus were collected together with the repertoire data. Every discovery cohort repertoire had been produced on one sequencing platform. To predict cytomegalovirus infection status, the study brought together high-throughput TCR immunosequencing, statistical association of individual TCRs with disease status, and machine learning. The later analysis used no new phenotypic data to find candidate immune exposures, relying instead on TCR beta sequences and their occurrence across donors. The study aimed to test whether cataloging public T cell receptors could reveal signatures of past pathogen exposure.

The cohort consisted of 600 to 750 healthy bone marrow donors. Cohort members were all nominally healthy when sampled, although unrecorded immune exposures were likely present. The donor was CMV seronegative and was included in the group of 352 seronegative cohort members. A peripheral blood sample was collected from each donor, and TCR beta sequencing was performed on peripheral blood mononuclear cells. Genomic DNA was extracted from the blood cell samples with the Qiagen DNeasy Blood Extraction Kit. On this clone: Its antigen is still unknown. Nothing much larger sits one base from this clone, and base qualities are not available.

The research as a whole found: Linkage disequilibrium might explain the correlated functional status among segregating V segments, but an unknown experimental factor could not be ruled out. While some public TCRs were present in many individuals, most TCR sequences turned up only very rarely across donors. In both the original and validation cohorts, the classifier was reported to diagnose cytomegalovirus status with high specificity and sensitivity. In a later analysis, most CMV-associated TCR beta chains were found to appear HLA-restricted, with HLA associations seemingly driven largely by CMV exposure. A further reported finding was that TCR beta sequences accurately predicted the HLA-A and HLA-B alleles for most subjects in the first cohort. When HLA alleles, especially DR and DQ, strongly co-occurred, TCR associations were difficult to assign to individual alleles. Because HLA typing was missing for some donors at each locus, association tests included only the typed subset. According to a later analysis, TCR association rates differed among HLA loci, with DRB1 alleles showing the most associated TCRs and HLA-C alleles showing the fewest. In a later analysis, HLA-associated TCR beta chains were found to be more clonally expanded and to have lower generation probabilities than equally common non-associated chains. According to a later genetic analysis, donors in an Asian-associated ancestry cluster had fewer N-insertions in productive TCRs than the approximately 630-donor mean. Presence/absence analyses assumed roughly uniform sequencing depth across donors, an assumption that may not hold. An earlier analysis of approximately 540 of the donors showed that most TCR beta V segments appeared in productive rearrangements either about 87% or about 30% of the time, which broadly matched IMGT annotations. The study listed 150 to 200 TCR beta chains as associated with cytomegalovirus. A later analysis reported that several top co-occurrence clusters appeared linked to parvovirus B19, influenza, CMV and Epstein-Barr virus. A group of highly shared sequence variants was considered likely to be a technical artifact of the sequencing pipeline. A later genetic analysis associated a missense DCLRE1C variant with V-gene and J-gene trimming of TCR beta chains, and an independent cohort replicated the association. The cohort was sequenced for TCR beta chains only, and without alpha or paired-chain data the features that could be detected were limited. CMV serostatus was the only immune exposure information available for the cohort. A few of the identified cytomegalovirus-associated TCR beta chains were confirmed in vitro to be specific for cytomegalovirus antigens. Because counts were too low, about 18 rarely observed V segments, including chromosome 9 orphons, were excluded from the earlier analysis of 587 of the donors. In a later analysis, about 16,000 TCR beta sequences were associated with specific HLA alleles at a false discovery rate of 0.05. The authors suggested that the approach could potentially be generalized to other disease states and immunological phenotypes. Some IMGT-functional V segments, including TRBV6-2 and TRBV6-3, could not be told apart with the 87-base-pair reads, so those segments were excluded.

To prepare the library, the immunoSEQ multiplex PCR assay was applied. A mixture of 60 forward primers for TCR Vbeta segments and 13 reverse primers for TCR Jbeta segments was used in the multiplex PCR. The CDR3 region of rearranged TCR beta genes was amplified from genomic DNA by a multiplex PCR assay. The Illumina HiSeq System was used to sequence the amplified TCR beta libraries as 87-base-pair reads. Per the authors' processing: In a later analysis, tens of millions of unique TCR beta chains were counted across the approximately 640 repertoires, and roughly 11 million of these chains were shared by at least two donors. Raw reads were error-corrected and collapsed into unique sequences by a nearest-neighbor algorithm in which closely related sequences were merged to remove PCR and sequencing errors. CDR3 sequences were aligned to IMGT reference sequences to assign V, D and J gene segments. For a sequence to be retained, at least a six-nucleotide match to both a V gene segment and a J gene segment was required. Rearrangements were called productive when the CDR3 lacked stop codons and stayed in frame with V and J; all others were non-productive. CDR3 was defined by IMGT convention, running from the second conserved V-encoded cysteine to the conserved J-encoded phenylalanine. The earlier analysis of some 580 of the donors excluded any sequence lacking an unambiguous match to a single V gene segment. In an earlier analysis of a few hundred of the donors, V segments were called functional above 56.7% productive rearrangements and were called segregating when the between-donor standard deviation exceeded 5%. To diagnose cytomegalovirus status from the catalog of TCR beta chain sequences, a statistical classification framework was built. In a later analysis, V and J genes were assigned by comparing TCR nucleotide sequences against IMGT/GENE-DB human TR gene sequences. In a later analysis, CDR3 sequences and most-parsimonious VDJ recombination scenarios were assigned using the TCRdist pipeline. A later analysis defined each TCR beta chain by its CDR3 amino acid sequence plus V-gene family, and excluded reads lacking a unique V-gene family. As a way to deal with suspected cross-contamination and a sequencing artifact, a later analysis dropped 450 to 600 nucleotide sequences that were highly shared and had low generation probability. For each public chain, a later analysis derived a clonal expansion index from normalized ranks of inferred template counts within each repertoire. Generation probabilities in a later analysis came from a VDJ recombination model fitted to out-of-frame rearrangements, and those results were checked against IGoR. In a later analysis, TCR-TCR, TCR-HLA and TCR-CMV co-occurrence was scored with hypergeometric tests, and a repertoire-size bias correction was applied to TCR pairs. In a later analysis, false discovery rates were estimated by permuting HLA or CMV assignments 20 times. In a later analysis, co-occurring TCRs were grouped using DBSCAN, with TCRdist sequence similarity added in when clustering inside HLA-allele-positive subsets. Co-occurrence clustering excluded repertoires with fewer than 30,000 or more than 120,000 public chains, plus five with anomalous nucleotide sharing. TCRdb limited this immuneACCESS table to in-frame rearrangements with V and J called. A share of clones is missing; checked studies link under half to unresolved V genes, and the rest is unexplained. V, J and clone size are those of that table, while D and trimming were read from the DNA. Recorded for this sample are roughly 130,000 clones; 70% to 80% of them occurred a single time. The ten largest make up roughly 2% of the sample.

Looking up the germline V gene (reference sequence) yields CDR1 LNHDA and CDR2 SQIVND. At the junction V is shortened by 4 bases and J by 0 bases, with 12 bases in between. The CDR3 numbers 16 residues from cysteine through phenylalanine. The read is trimmed to its CDR3 DNA, 48 bases read in frame from base 1. The chain couples TRBV19 to TRBJ1-4; TRBD1 is a weak D gene call, 5 bases matching. The sequence came from a man younger than 35 in good health and CMV-seronegative. The sequencing sample was made of PBMCs. The sequenced DNA is TGTGCCAGTAGTACCACAGGAAGAGCAACTAATGAAAAACTGTTTTTT. It encodes CASSTTGRATNEKLFF.